The sequence of this TCR beta chain was determined in a study of blood T cell repertoires in COVID-19. As for the study in general: Samples of COVID-19 (acute and convalescent) were obtained from the United States, Italy and Spain. PBMCs, B-cell-depleted T cells, or T cells provided the cDNA or gDNA that made up the material.

Cohorts were based on clinical histories the participants reported. Generated by immunoSEQ multiplex PCR, the TCRdb table keeps only in-frame clones and is missing some. The sample lists fewer than 500,000 clones, around 87% occurring once. This TCR derives from a young woman who had recovered from COVID-19. The sequenced sample consisted of PBMCs or T cells enriched from blood (not recorded which).

The CDR3 loop is CASSPKEGATYEQYF. CDR3 DNA sequence: TGCGCCAGCAGCCCGAAGGAGGGGGCCACCTACGAGCAGTACTTC. This chain joins TRBV5-1 and TRBJ2-7; weak D call: TRBD1 (7 bases). The CDR3 consists of 15 residues. Germline values: CDR1 SGHRS, CDR2 YFSETQ. V lost 4 bases and J lost 2, with 16 bases in between.